A single sample is the source of the 9 T cell receptor beta chains below, sequenced in a study of CD8 T cells in ankylosing spondylitis. TCRdb ran MiXCR on the 5' RACE reads and lists one entry per CDR3 protein. The table lists 250,000 to 300,000 distinct CDR3 sequences, 20% of them singletons, with roughly 8.3% in the top ten. Material for sequencing was blood, either unsorted or a sorted T cell fraction (not recorded which). All receptors derive from a male donor with ankylosing spondylitis or in good health (not recorded which).

This chain joins TRBV29-1 and TRBJ2-2, with D possibly being TRBD1 (6 bases). The CDR3 is 17 residues long. V lost 0 bases and J lost 1, with 15 bases in between. CDR1 is SQVTM and CDR2 is ANQGSEA in the germline V gene. CDR3 DNA sequence: TGCAGCGTTGAAGATCAATCCGGACAGCTGAACACCGGGGAGCTGTTTTTT. The encoded protein is CSVEDQSGQLNTGELFF.

The V gene is TRBV5-1, the J gene TRBJ2-1, with 8 bases that match TRBD2. Per the germline V gene, CDR1 is SGHRS and CDR2 is YFSETQ. The CDR3 length is 14 residues. V shed 0 bases, J shed 8 bases, and the junction held 4 bases outside the gene matches. The DNA of the CDR3 is TGCGCCAGCAGCTTGGCCCAGCGGGGGTATGAGCAGTTCTTC. This translates into CASSLAQRGYEQFF.

In its sample, this clonotype was seen many times. The genes are TRBV20-1 and TRBJ1-4; D is uncertain. The germline V and J ends were trimmed by 3 bases and 5 bases, with 10 bases remaining between them. CDR3 length: 13 residues. From germline, CDR1 is DFQATT and CDR2 SNEGSKA (reference sequence). This CDR3 reads CSARRTTNEKLFF. As DNA, the CDR3 is TGCAGTGCTAGGCGCACTACGAATGAAAAACTGTTTTTT.

This clonotype was seen at least ten times. The CDR3 here is CASSHPGGMNTEAFF. The CDR3 bases are TGCGCCAGCAGCCACCCGGGAGGCATGAACACTGAAGCTTTCTTT. The chain uses TRBV4-1 and TRBJ1-1; no reliable D call. Trimming took 3 bases from V and 0 from J, leaving 11 bases between them. Germline CDR1 MGHRA, CDR2 YSYEKL. The CDR3 contains 15 residues.

This rearrangement joins TRBV10-3 to TRBJ2-4; the match to TRBD2 covers 8 bases. Germline V gene data show CDR1 as ENHRY and CDR2 as SYGVKD. The V gene end was trimmed by 5 bases and the J gene end by 6 bases; junction bases not matched to a gene: 9. This CDR3 region has 15 residues. The CDR3 DNA reads TGTGCCATCAGTCCGGGGGGGCCTACGGGAAACATTCAGTACTTC. Translated, it gives CAISPGGPTGNIQYF.

This chain connects TRBV20-1 to TRBJ2-3; TRBD1 aligns across 7 bases. Germline V gene data show CDR1 as DFQATT and CDR2 as SNEGSKA (reference sequence). Trimming took 6 bases from V and 8 from J; bases not matched to a gene: 5. The CDR3 extends over 11 amino acids. CDR3 DNA: TGCAGTGCCCAGGGGGACATTACGCAGTATTTT. It specifies CSAQGDITQYF.

The chain carries TRBV7-3 and TRBJ2-6, with D tentatively TRBD2 (5 bases). CDR1 is SGHTA and CDR2 is FQGTGA in the germline V gene. There are 16 residues in the CDR3. Trimming left V 3 bases short and J 0 bases short, with 9 bases between. The CDR3 loop reads CASSLSGSSGANVLTF. The DNA for the CDR3 is TGTGCCAGCAGCTTGTCGGGGTCCTCTGGGGCCAACGTCCTGACTTTC. Full variable domain (remainder filled in from reference TRBV7-3 and TRBJ2-6): GAGVSQTPSNKVTEKGKYVELRCDPISGHTALYWYRQSLGQGPEFLIYFQGTGAADDSGLPNDRFFAVRPEGSVSTLKIQRTERGDSAVYLCASSLSGSSGANVLTFGAGSRLTVL.

This chain uses TRBV7-2 with TRBJ2-5, with 8 positions matching TRBD2. This CDR3 has 15 amino acids. J was trimmed by 7 bases and V by 0 bases; bases with no gene match: 7. The germline V gene encodes CDR1 SGHTA and CDR2 FQGNSA. CDR3 sequence reads: CASSLASGARGTQYF. DNA for the CDR3: TGTGCCAGCAGCTTAGCTAGCGGGGCACGTGGGACCCAGTACTTC. The variable domain in full, completed from reference TRBV7-2 and TRBJ2-5, reads GAGVSQSPSNKVTEKGKDVELRCDPISGHTALYWYRQSLGQGLEFLIYFQGNSAPDKSGLPSDRFSAERTGGSVSTLTIQRTQQEDSAVYLCASSLASGARGTQYFGPGTRLLVL.

This clonotype was seen a handful of times. The chain employs TRBV29-1 and TRBJ2-3, with TRBD2 matching over 9 bases. Per germline, CDR1 SQVTM and CDR2 ANQGSEA. After removal of 3 bases from V and 6 bases from J, the junction contained 1 base not matched to a gene. The CDR3 has 12 amino acids. The CDR3 bases are TGCAGCGTTGAGCTAGCGGGGGATACGCAGTATTTT. This translates into CSVELAGDTQYF.